The T cell receptor (beta chain) described here comes from a study of CD8 T cells in ankylosing spondylitis. This clonotype has at least ten counts. Germline-derived CDR1 and CDR2 are LGHDT and YNNKEL (reference sequence). Losses at the gene ends were 4 bases for V and 1 base for J; bases not matched to a gene: 6. This CDR3 has 16 residues. MiXCR was run by TCRdb on the 5' RACE reads, yielding one entry per CDR3 protein. Of about 150,000 distinct CDR3 sequences detected, under 35% appear once; the ten largest clones hold about 5.5%. The source is a male donor with ankylosing spondylitis. Source material: synovial fluid, either unsorted or a sorted T cell fraction (not recorded which). The chain has TRBV3-1 and TRBJ2-7, with 11 bases fitting TRBD2. CDR3 DNA: TGTGCCAGCAGCCGACACCTAGCGGGAGGTTCCTACGAGCAGTACTTC. It specifies CASSRHLAGGSYEQYF.